This is a list of T cell receptor beta chains from one sample in a study of T cell repertoires in cytomegalovirus infection. TCRdb redid the calling of the reads with MiXCR, one entry per CDR3 protein. The top ten hold roughly 8% of the sample, which has around 630,000 distinct CDR3 sequences, 20% to 25% seen once. Sequencing input: CD8+ T cells from PBMCs. Every receptor here comes from a human donor in good health (CMV status not recorded). Some clones in this sample may be carry-over from other donors' samples. Each CDR3 is given with its conserved first and last residue. The D gene is left open where the match is weak. Rows may omit the clone size; those that give it use once, few, many or a size class.

clone size: .
V gene: TRBV20-1
J gene: TRBJ2-7
D gene: .
CDR3 protein: CSASEVWFEQYF
CDR3 DNA: TGCAGTGCTAGCGAAGTCTGGTTCGAGCAGTACTTC

clone size: few
V gene: TRBV29-1
J gene: TRBJ1-1
D gene: .
CDR3 protein: CSVEVSGGYEAFF
CDR3 DNA: TGCAGCGTTGAAGTGTCGGGGGGCTATGAAGCTTTCTTT

clone size: few
V gene: TRBV7-8
J gene: TRBJ2-7
D gene: .
CDR3 protein: CASSPSNGYSYEQYF
CDR3 DNA: TGTGCCAGCAGCCCATCCAATGGCTACTCCTACGAGCAGTACTTC

clone size: .
V gene: TRBV4-3
J gene: TRBJ2-2
D gene: .
CDR3 protein: CASSQDSGADTGELFF
CDR3 DNA: TGCGCCAGCAGCCAAGATTCGGGGGCCGACACCGGGGAGCTGTTTTTT

clone size: .
V gene: TRBV4-1
J gene: TRBJ2-2
D gene: .
CDR3 protein: CASSQRQGTGELFF
CDR3 DNA: TGCGCCAGCAGCCAACGTCAGGGCACCGGGGAGCTGTTTTTT

clone size: many
V gene: TRBV6-5
J gene: TRBJ1-5
D gene: TRBD1
CDR3 protein: CASSPHGTANNQPQHF
CDR3 DNA: TGTGCCAGCAGTCCTCACGGGACAGCCAACAATCAGCCCCAGCATTTT

clone size: .
V gene: TRBV7-9
J gene: TRBJ1-5
D gene: .
CDR3 protein: CASSFTGLNQPQHF
CDR3 DNA: TGTGCCAGCAGCTTCACAGGACTCAATCAGCCCCAGCATTTT

clone size: .
V gene: TRBV24-1
J gene: TRBJ1-5
D gene: .
CDR3 protein: CATSARGGNQPQHF
CDR3 DNA: TGTGCCACCAGTGCTCGGGGCGGCAATCAGCCCCAGCATTTT

clone size: .
V gene: TRBV12-3/TRBV12-4
J gene: TRBJ2-3
D gene: .
CDR3 protein: CASTSPDGTQYF
CDR3 DNA: TGTGCCAGCACTTCGCCGGACGGCACGCAGTATTTT

clone size: many
V gene: TRBV12-3/TRBV12-4
J gene: TRBJ1-4
D gene: .
CDR3 protein: CASSPQGGDEKLFF
CDR3 DNA: TGTGCCAGCAGTCCACAGGGAGGAGATGAAAAACTGTTTTTT

clone size: few
V gene: TRBV4-1
J gene: TRBJ2-1
D gene: TRBD1
CDR3 protein: CASTYQGDNEQFF
CDR3 DNA: TGCGCCAGCACCTACCAGGGGGACAATGAGCAGTTCTTC

clone size: many
V gene: TRBV7-9
J gene: TRBJ2-6
D gene: .
CDR3 protein: CASSLSGGANVLTF
CDR3 DNA: TGTGCCAGCAGCTTATCTGGTGGGGCCAACGTCCTGACTTTC

clone size: .
V gene: TRBV7-3
J gene: TRBJ1-2
D gene: .
CDR3 protein: CASSLGGSAGHSYGYTF
CDR3 DNA: TGTGCCAGCAGCTTAGGCGGCTCGGCGGGACACTCCTATGGCTACACCTTC

clone size: few
V gene: TRBV20-1
J gene: TRBJ2-5
D gene: .
CDR3 protein: CSAHREDYVETQYF
CDR3 DNA: TGCAGTGCTCACCGCGAGGACTACGTGGAGACCCAGTACTTC

clone size: .
V gene: TRBV7-9
J gene: TRBJ1-5
D gene: .
CDR3 protein: CASSSGLSIQPQHF
CDR3 DNA: TGTGCCAGCAGCTCGGGCCTAAGCATCCAGCCCCAGCATTTT

clone size: .
V gene: TRBV19
J gene: TRBJ2-7
D gene: .
CDR3 protein: CASSMGTYEQYF
CDR3 DNA: TGTGCCAGTAGTATGGGGACCTACGAGCAGTACTTC

clone size: .
V gene: TRBV7-6
J gene: TRBJ2-2
D gene: TRBD1
CDR3 protein: CARWTGSNTGELFF
CDR3 DNA: TGTGCCAGGTGGACAGGTTCGAACACCGGGGAGCTGTTTTTT

clone size: .
V gene: TRBV18
J gene: TRBJ1-4
D gene: .
CDR3 protein: CASSPEWDMGEKLFF
CDR3 DNA: TGTGCCAGCTCACCGGAATGGGACATGGGTGAAAAACTGTTTTTT

clone size: .
V gene: TRBV13
J gene: TRBJ2-1
D gene: .
CDR3 protein: CASSLGRRGYNEQFF
CDR3 DNA: TGTGCCAGCAGCTTAGGCCGACGGGGGTATAATGAGCAGTTCTTC

clone size: few
V gene: TRBV7-2
J gene: TRBJ2-7
D gene: .
CDR3 protein: CASLTDQSSYEQYF
CDR3 DNA: TGTGCCAGCCTGACAGACCAGAGCTCCTACGAGCAGTACTTC

clone size: .
V gene: TRBV20-1
J gene: TRBJ1-1
D gene: .
CDR3 protein: CSARAGRGTTEAFF
CDR3 DNA: TGCAGTGCTAGAGCAGGCAGGGGAACAACTGAAGCTTTCTTT

clone size: .
V gene: TRBV6-1
J gene: TRBJ2-1
D gene: TRBD2
CDR3 protein: CASSQGGGTYNEQFF
CDR3 DNA: TGTGCCAGCAGTCAAGGCGGGGGGACCTACAATGAGCAGTTCTTC

clone size: .
V gene: TRBV28
J gene: TRBJ1-1
D gene: TRBD1
CDR3 protein: CASSPITGVGTEAFF
CDR3 DNA: TGTGCCAGCAGCCCTATCACAGGGGTCGGCACTGAAGCTTTCTTT

clone size: .
V gene: TRBV6-5
J gene: TRBJ1-2
D gene: TRBD1
CDR3 protein: CASSLTGALRYGYTF
CDR3 DNA: TGTGCCAGCAGTTTGACAGGGGCCTTACGCTATGGCTACACCTTC

clone size: .
V gene: TRBV2
J gene: TRBJ2-1
D gene: .
CDR3 protein: CASSEMIGGGNEQFF
CDR3 DNA: TGTGCCAGCAGTGAGATGATAGGGGGGGGCAATGAGCAGTTCTTC

clone size: .
V gene: TRBV11-2
J gene: TRBJ2-1
D gene: TRBD1
CDR3 protein: CASSGRGRKANEQFF
CDR3 DNA: TGTGCCAGCAGCGGCAGGGGGCGCAAAGCTAATGAGCAGTTCTTC

clone size: many
V gene: TRBV12-3/TRBV12-4
J gene: TRBJ1-2
D gene: .
CDR3 protein: CASSLRLDYGYTF
CDR3 DNA: TGTGCCAGCAGTTTACGTTTGGACTACGGCTACACCTTC

clone size: .
V gene: TRBV13
J gene: TRBJ2-7
D gene: .
CDR3 protein: CASSLGGKSYEQYF
CDR3 DNA: TGTGCCAGCAGCTTGGGCGGGAAGAGTTACGAGCAGTACTTC